Given below is one T cell receptor (beta chain) in context. As yet, its antigen is unknown. Template switching added UMIs carrying a 6-nucleotide sample barcode. The cDNA of both the TCRalpha and TCRbeta chains was subjected to two nested PCRs of approximately 16 and 10 cycles. With the 5' RACE reads reprocessed, TCRdb shows one record per CDR3 protein and no DNA. Its table records around 380,000 distinct CDR3 sequences. This sample was included in a study of monozygotic twins with inflammatory bowel disease. Study-level points and caveats: Telling different T cell subtypes apart from each other was not possible. Added variability in patient repertoires may stem from differing immunosuppressive treatments.

Sequenced material: blood. This clonotype was obtained from a human donor with ulcerative colitis or Crohn's disease, or a healthy co-twin of an affected twin (not recorded which).

CDR3 loop: CASRTGAGANVLTF. This rearrangement joins TRBV3-1 to TRBJ2-6; TCRdb's D gene call, TRBD1, goes unchecked for lack of DNA. The CDR3 consists of 14 residues. Germline loops: CDR1 LGHDT, CDR2 YNNKEL (reference sequence).